The 29 T cell receptor beta chains listed next were all sequenced from one sample in a study of OX40 agonist ivuxolimab in advanced cancers. Measured with immunoSEQ multiplex PCR; TCRdb has only the in-frame clones, and not every one. The sample consists of 20,000 to 25,000 clones, approximately 80% of them appearing once. Here the sequenced sample was CD4+ or CD8+ T cells sorted from blood, taken in a trial of the OX40 agonist ivuxolimab. The receptor set was obtained from an adult with an advanced solid tumor such as melanoma, head and neck, liver or kidney cancer.

This clone was seen a single time. V is TRBV9 and J is TRBJ1-6; 9 bases map to TRBD1. After removal of 3 bases from V and 9 bases from J, the junction contained 7 bases not matched to a gene. Per germline, CDR1 SGDLS and CDR2 YYNGEE. This CDR3 is built from 15 residues. In nucleotides, the CDR3 is TGTGCCAGCAGCGATCAACAGGGGGCTGGTTCACCCCTCCACTTT. Amino acid sequence: CASSDQQGAGSPLHF.

The CDR3 here is CASSLFGGGKNIQYF. The CDR3 DNA follows: TGTGCCAGCAGCCTCTTCGGGGGAGGCAAAAACATTCAGTACTTC. V usage is TRBV13 and J usage is TRBJ2-4; possibly TRBD2 for D (6 bases). Germline loops: CDR1 PRHDT, CDR2 FYEKMQ (reference sequence). V dropped 5 bases and J dropped 3 bases, with 14 bases sitting between them. The CDR3 spans 15 residues. Supplemented by reference TRBV13 and TRBJ2-4, the full variable domain reads AAGVIQSPRHLIKEKRETATLKCYPIPRHDTVYWYQQGPGQDPQFLISFYEKMQSDKGSIPDRFSAQQFSDYHSELNMSSLELGDSALYFCASSLFGGGKNIQYFGAGTRLSVL.

This clone was seen once. V gene TRBV9 combines with J gene TRBJ2-7, with 11 nucleotides matching TRBD2. The CDR3 has 15 residues. V lost 4 bases to trimming and J lost 5 bases; unmatched junction nucleotides: 8. CDR1 is SGDLS and CDR2 is YYNGEE in the germline V gene. The CDR3 is CASSFSGTSGDEQYF. CDR3 nucleotide sequence: TGTGCCAGCAGCTTCTCCGGGACTAGCGGAGACGAGCAGTACTTC. Together with reference TRBV9 and TRBJ2-7, the CDR3 gives the full variable domain: DSGVTQTPKHLITATGQRVTLRCSPRSGDLSVYWYQQSLDQGLQFLIQYYNGEERAKGNILERFSAQQFPDLHSELNLSSLELGDSALYFCASSFSGTSGDEQYFGPGTRLTVT.

V usage is TRBV6-5 and J usage is TRBJ1-3; 10 positions match TRBD1. CDR1 MNHEY and CDR2 SVGAGI come from the germline V gene. V shed 0 bases, J shed 4 bases, and the junction held 0 bases outside the gene matches. The CDR3 totals 15 residues. CDR3 sequence reads: CASSYSTGGGNTIYF. The DNA for the CDR3 is TGTGCCAGCAGTTACTCGACAGGGGGCGGAAACACCATATATTTT.

V usage is TRBV18 and J usage is TRBJ1-2, with 9 bases lining up with TRBD1. Unmatched junction bases numbered 8, after V lost 3 bases and J lost 0 bases. Germline CDR1 KGHSH, CDR2 LQKENI. The CDR3 covers 17 residues. The CDR3 nucleotides are TGTGCCAGCTCACCTAAAGGGACAGGGCTTTCTAACTATGGCTACACCTTC. Its protein is CASSPKGTGLSNYGYTF.

In its sample, this clone was seen once. This chain connects TRBV19 to TRBJ2-7; 11 bases are a match to TRBD1. CDR1 is LNHDA, CDR2 SQIVND, per germline (reference sequence). V was pared by 8 bases and J by 4 bases, with 1 base of the junction left unmatched. The CDR3 contains 12 residues. The CDR3 protein is CASGTGGYEQYF. CDR3 DNA: TGTGCCAGTGGGACAGGGGGTTACGAGCAGTACTTC.

The chain combines TRBV6-6 with TRBJ2-5; no firm D call. Trimming removed 7 bases at V and 5 bases at J, with 17 bases between. Germline V lookup: CDR1 MNHNY, CDR2 SVGAGI (reference sequence). This CDR3 region has 14 residues. CDR3 loop: CASTHGAPGETQYF. The CDR3 DNA follows: TGTGCCAGCACCCACGGAGCCCCCGGGGAGACCCAGTACTTC.

This chain joins TRBV9 and TRBJ1-1; D is unclear. The ends were cut back, 0 bases at V and 4 bases at J, with 13 bases in the middle. The CDR3 spans 15 residues. Germline CDR1 SGDLS, CDR2 YYNGEE. The CDR3 loop reads CASSVVSSTPTEAFF. In DNA, the CDR3 is TGTGCCAGCAGCGTAGTTAGCAGTACCCCCACTGAAGCTTTCTTT.

This chain joins TRBV19 and TRBJ1-1; D gene uncertain. The CDR3 is 13 residues long. The V gene's germline CDR1 is LNHDA and CDR2 SQIVND (reference sequence). Trimming took 7 bases from V and 2 from J, leaving 11 bases between them. The CDR3 region has the DNA TGTGCCAGTACCCCGGGATTTAACACTGAAGCTTTCTTT. This codes for CASTPGFNTEAFF.

The chain is built from TRBV29-1 and TRBJ2-1; TRBD2 matches 7 bases. The CDR3 length is 15 residues. V lost 5 bases, J lost 6 bases, and 13 bases stayed unmatched. The V gene's germline CDR1 is SQVTM and CDR2 ANQGSEA. The CDR3 reads CSVTAAAGDVNEQFF. For the CDR3, the DNA is TGCAGCGTTACCGCTGCCGCGGGGGACGTCAATGAGCAGTTCTTC.

The chain carries TRBV9 and TRBJ1-2, with a tentative D call TRBD1 (5 bases). Germline loops: CDR1 SGDLS, CDR2 YYNGEE. This CDR3 spans 16 amino acids. V dropped 2 bases and J dropped 4 bases, with 18 bases sitting between them. CDR3 coding DNA: TGTGCCAGCAGCGTCGGGGGGGGTCAGGGCCTCTATGGCTACACCTTC. This translates into CASSVGGGQGLYGYTF.

The chain joins TRBV7-6 to TRBJ1-2; no clear D gene. The CDR3 loop spans 13 amino acids. Trimming stripped 3 bases from V and 4 bases from J, with 9 bases between. CDR1 is SGHVS and CDR2 is FNYEAQ in the germline V gene. CDR3 coding DNA: TGTGCCAGCAGCTTGGGAGGACTCTATGGCTACACCTTC. Its protein product is CASSLGGLYGYTF.

V usage is TRBV6-5 and J usage is TRBJ1-2, with TRBD1 matching 10 bases. Germline V gene lookup returns CDR1 MNHEY and CDR2 SVGAGI. This CDR3 comprises 13 residues. V lost 4 bases and J lost 4; bases outside the gene matches: 0. In DNA form, the CDR3 reads TGTGCCAGCAGTTGGGACAGGGGCTATGGCTACACCTTC. It yields the protein CASSWDRGYGYTF.

This clone was picked up a small number of times. The chain employs TRBV9 and TRBJ1-5; no clear D gene. V shed 0 bases and J shed 0 bases, with 4 bases lying between them. Germline V gene lookup returns CDR1 SGDLS and CDR2 YYNGEE. The CDR3 contains 14 residues. This CDR3 is CASSVADSNQPQHF. The CDR3 DNA sequence: TGTGCCAGCAGCGTAGCCGATAGCAATCAGCCCCAGCATTTT. The variable domain in full, with the rest retrieved from reference TRBV9 and TRBJ1-5, is DSGVTQTPKHLITATGQRVTLRCSPRSGDLSVYWYQQSLDQGLQFLIQYYNGEERAKGNILERFSAQQFPDLHSELNLSSLELGDSALYFCASSVADSNQPQHFGDGTRLSIL.

This clone is medium-sized in the sample. At the DNA level, this CDR3 is encoded by other sequences in the same sample as well. The chain recombines TRBV5-1 with TRBJ2-1, with TRBD1 identical over 8 bases. Per the germline V gene, CDR1 is SGHRS and CDR2 is YFSETQ. The CDR3 is 14 amino acids. Trimming at V came to 4 bases and at J to 4 bases, leaving 4 bases not matched to a gene. The CDR3 bases are TGCGCCAGCAGCCTGGACAGGGCGTACAATGAGCAGTTCTTC. This translates into CASSLDRAYNEQFF. Full variable domain (missing parts from reference TRBV5-1 and TRBJ2-1): KAGVTQTPRYLIKTRGQQVTLSCSPISGHRSVSWYQQTPGQGLQFLFEYFSETQRNKGNFPGRFSGRQFSNSRSEMNVSTLELGDSALYLCASSLDRAYNEQFFGPGTRLTVL.

The chain is built from TRBV6-7 and TRBJ2-3, with unresolved D. TRBV6-7 is given ORF status, its function remaining uncertain. Trimming pared 7 bases from V and 3 bases from J, leaving 11 bases between. This CDR3 spans 13 amino acids. CDR3 sequence: CASILGKTDTQYF. Written as DNA, the CDR3 is TGTGCCAGCATATTGGGGAAAACAGATACGCAGTATTTT.

V usage is TRBV2 and J usage is TRBJ2-2; 9 bases are shared with TRBD2. Trimming removed 3 bases from V and 0 bases from J; junction bases left unmatched: 11. The CDR3 has 19 residues. Germline V gives CDR1 SNHLY, CDR2 FYNNEI. CDR3 nucleotide sequence: TGTGCCAGCAGTGATAACTGGGGTAGCGGGGGTGCGAACACCGGGGAGCTGTTTTTT. Translation gives CASSDNWGSGGANTGELFF.

The genes are TRBV4-3 and TRBJ2-7, with D possibly being TRBD1 (5 bases). Per germline, CDR1 LGHNA and CDR2 YSLEER. This CDR3 comprises 15 residues. The V gene lost 1 base and the J gene lost 6 bases, with 16 bases spanning the gap. DNA for the CDR3: TGCGCCAGCAGCCAAGTCCGGCAGGGAACTGGCGAGCAGTACTTC. This codes for CASSQVRQGTGEQYF.

The chain links TRBV13 to TRBJ1-3; D remains ambiguous. V lost 4 bases to trimming and J lost 4 bases, with 8 bases between them. The length of the CDR3 is 13 residues. In germline, CDR1 is PRHDT, CDR2 FYEKMQ (reference sequence). CDR3 nucleotides: TGTGCCAGCAGCTCTAGTGTGGGAAACACCATATATTTT. Its translation is CASSSSVGNTIYF.

This chain uses TRBV19 with TRBJ2-2; 10 bases agree with TRBD2. The length of the CDR3 is 15 residues. The germline gives CDR1 LNHDA, CDR2 SQIVND (reference sequence). The ends lost 6 bases at V and 4 bases at J; junction bases unmatched: 5. The CDR3 sequence is CASSSGGGPTGELFF. CDR3 nucleotide sequence: TGTGCCAGTAGCAGCGGGGGGGGACCCACCGGGGAGCTGTTTTTT.

The chain employs TRBV27 and TRBJ2-4; TRBD2 is a possible D gene (6 bases). Per the germline V gene, CDR1 is MNHEY and CDR2 is SMNVEV (reference sequence). The CDR3 totals 14 residues. The V gene lost 2 bases and the J gene lost 10 bases, with 15 bases spanning the gap. The DNA of the CDR3 is TGTGCCAGCAGTTTAATAGGCGGGACCCCGATTCAGTACTTC. It translates to CASSLIGGTPIQYF.

This clone has only one observation. The V gene is TRBV9, the J gene TRBJ2-1; 7 bases are shared with TRBD1. Unmatched junction bases numbered 8, after V lost 3 bases and J lost 2 bases. The CDR3 extends over 16 amino acids. Germline CDR1 reads SGDLS; CDR2 reads YYNGEE. DNA of the CDR3: TGTGCCAGCAGCGCGCCAGTAGGGACAGCCTACAATGAGCAGTTCTTC. It encodes CASSAPVGTAYNEQFF. Full variable domain (remainder filled in from reference TRBV9 and TRBJ2-1): DSGVTQTPKHLITATGQRVTLRCSPRSGDLSVYWYQQSLDQGLQFLIQYYNGEERAKGNILERFSAQQFPDLHSELNLSSLELGDSALYFCASSAPVGTAYNEQFFGPGTRLTVL.

CDR3 nucleotide sequence: TGTGCCAGCAGCGTTGTCGGGGGTACAGATACGCAGTATTTT. As protein: CASSVVGGTDTQYF. The chain carries TRBV9 and TRBJ2-3, with a possible D match to TRBD2 (6 bases). Germline V gives CDR1 SGDLS, CDR2 YYNGEE. This CDR3 is built from 14 residues. V lost 2 bases and J lost 3, with 10 bases in between.

The CDR3 loop reads CASRTWEDQETQYF. In nucleotides, the CDR3 is TGTGCCAGCAGGACATGGGAGGATCAAGAGACCCAGTACTTC. The rearrangement uses TRBV27 and TRBJ2-5; a weak D match, TRBD2 (6 bases). Trimming removed 6 bases from V and 2 bases from J, with 13 bases in between. The CDR3 has 14 amino acids. Germline-derived CDR1 and CDR2 are MNHEY and SMNVEV (reference sequence).

This chain connects TRBV7-6 to TRBJ2-3; 7 bases align to TRBD2. The CDR3 loop spans 15 amino acids. Germline V gives CDR1 SGHVS, CDR2 FNYEAQ. J was trimmed by 0 bases and V by 4 bases; bases with no gene match: 4. The CDR3 DNA sequence: TGTGCCAGCAGCTCCGAGCGGGAAAGCACAGATACGCAGTATTTT. Protein sequence: CASSSERESTDTQYF.

The chain uses TRBV19 and TRBJ2-7, with D uncertain. This CDR3 spans 11 amino acids. Germline V gives CDR1 LNHDA, CDR2 SQIVND (reference sequence). Trimming removed 3 bases at V and 4 bases at J, with 4 bases between. The CDR3 region has the DNA TGTGCCAGTAGTATCGGGTACGAGCAGTACTTC. Amino acid sequence: CASSIGYEQYF. Based on the CDR3 plus reference TRBV19 and TRBJ2-7, the full variable domain is DGGITQSPKYLFRKEGQNVTLSCEQNLNHDAMYWYRQDPGQGLRLIYYSQIVNDFQKGDIAEGYSVSREKKESFPLTVTSAQKNPTAFYLCASSIGYEQYFGPGTRLTVT.

This chain connects TRBV6-5 to TRBJ1-3; no firm D call. V was clipped by 0 bases and J by 1 base, with 7 bases between them. Germline values: CDR1 MNHEY, CDR2 SVGAGI. The CDR3 loop spans 15 amino acids. CDR3 coding DNA: TGTGCCAGCAGTTACTCCGGAGGGTCTGGAAACACCATATATTTT. Translated, it gives CASSYSGGSGNTIYF.

V gene TRBV13 combines with J gene TRBJ1-2; 10 bases line up with TRBD1. V shed 5 bases and J 3 bases; nucleotides not matched to a gene: 3. There are 14 residues in the CDR3. Germline V lookup: CDR1 PRHDT, CDR2 FYEKMQ (reference sequence). CDR3 protein: CASSHGTGDYGYTF. In nucleotides, the CDR3 is TGTGCCAGCAGCCACGGGACAGGGGACTATGGCTACACCTTC.

CDR3 protein: CASSRPGQGTSGNTIYF. CDR3 DNA sequence: TGTGCCAGCAGCCGACCGGGACAGGGGACATCTGGAAACACCATATATTTT. The rearrangement uses TRBV7-9 and TRBJ1-3; 10 bases are a match to TRBD1. Per the germline V gene, CDR1 is SEHNR and CDR2 is FQNEAQ (reference sequence). This CDR3 region has 17 residues. V lost 5 bases and J lost 1; bases outside the gene matches: 8.